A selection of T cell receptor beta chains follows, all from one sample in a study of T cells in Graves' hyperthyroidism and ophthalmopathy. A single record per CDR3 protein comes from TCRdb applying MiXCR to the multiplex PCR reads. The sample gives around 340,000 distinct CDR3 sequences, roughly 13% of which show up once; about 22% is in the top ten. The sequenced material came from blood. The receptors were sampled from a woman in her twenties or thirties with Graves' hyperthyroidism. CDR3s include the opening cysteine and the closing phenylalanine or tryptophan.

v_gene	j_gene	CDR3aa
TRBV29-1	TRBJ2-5	CSVWGRGPNKYF
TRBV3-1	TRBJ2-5	CASSLLDRFGETQYF
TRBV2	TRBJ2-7	CASSEVQGVYEQYF
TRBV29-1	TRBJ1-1	CSVVLGHSNTEAFF
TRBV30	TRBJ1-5	CAWSPGQVGQPQHF
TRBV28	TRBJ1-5	CASRKRVWGNQPQHF
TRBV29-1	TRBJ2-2	CSYQEVSAGELFF
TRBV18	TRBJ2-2	CASSPEPASANTGELFF
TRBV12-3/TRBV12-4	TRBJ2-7	CASSFFWTGTSGDPYEQYF
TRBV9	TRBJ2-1	CASSLVGGGLDEQFF
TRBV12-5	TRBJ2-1	CASGLGLAGVNEQFF
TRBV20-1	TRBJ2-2	CSARDHGANTGELFF
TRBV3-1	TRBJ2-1	CASSHRGSFNNEQFF
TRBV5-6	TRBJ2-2	CASSFGTSGKAGELFF
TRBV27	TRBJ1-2	CASRRDREGYGYTF
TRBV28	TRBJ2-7	CASGENYEQYF
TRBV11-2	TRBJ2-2	CASSQRAKRSTGELFF
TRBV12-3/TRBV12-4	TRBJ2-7	CASSRDSPYEQYF
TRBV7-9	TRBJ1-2	CASSFGPRAGETNYGYTF
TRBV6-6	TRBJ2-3	CASSYYGVARSSGSTDTQYF
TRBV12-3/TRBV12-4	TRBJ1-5	CASSLAGVGDQPQHF
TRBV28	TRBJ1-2	CASSRDRENGYTF
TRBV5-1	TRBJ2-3	CASTLRSHVGDTQYF
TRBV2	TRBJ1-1	CASSERQVGTEAFF
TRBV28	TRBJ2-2	CASREFDRGAPGELFF
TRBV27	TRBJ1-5	CASSFTQGRVPQHF
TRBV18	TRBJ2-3	CASSPLLAGTDTQYF
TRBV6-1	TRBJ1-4	CASGDRGSEKLFF
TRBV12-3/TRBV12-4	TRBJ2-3	CASSLRAGGGDTQYF
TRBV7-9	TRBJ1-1	CASSTGQSNTEAFF
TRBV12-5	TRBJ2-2	CASGLLSGAGGELFF
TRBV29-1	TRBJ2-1	CSVESVPWDRGFDEQFF
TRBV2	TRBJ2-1	CASTGVGELEQFF
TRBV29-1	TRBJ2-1	CSGLAEYNEQFF
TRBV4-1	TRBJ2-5	CASSPLQGHGGETQYF
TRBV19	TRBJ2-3	CATALAGGADTQYF
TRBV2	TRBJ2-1	CASSEGENRYNEQFF
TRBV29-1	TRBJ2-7	CSVEAPMASGSVLGEQYF
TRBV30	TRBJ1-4	CAWSVGDEKLFF
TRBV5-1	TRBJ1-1	CASSSDRGEAFF
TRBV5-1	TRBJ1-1	CASSLAVNTEAFF
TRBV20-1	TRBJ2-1	CSADTGIEQFF
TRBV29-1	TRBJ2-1	CSVEDQFGTGQFF
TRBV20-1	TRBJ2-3	CSARDRVTSTDTQYF
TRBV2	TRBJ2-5	CASSGALTTQYF
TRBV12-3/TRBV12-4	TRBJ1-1	CAGSFAVNTEAFF
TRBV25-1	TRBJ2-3	CATHRGPTNTQYF
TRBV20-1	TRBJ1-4	CSVRPFATNEKLFF
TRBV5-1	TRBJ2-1	CASSERESTYNEQFF
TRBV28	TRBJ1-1	CASSRPGMNTEAFF
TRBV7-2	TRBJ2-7	CASSPLRGSSYEQYF
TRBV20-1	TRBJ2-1	CSARSLRDNEQLF
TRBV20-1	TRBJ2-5	CSARGAAWTGGTETQYF
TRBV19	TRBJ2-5	CAGSIPGAGGETQYF
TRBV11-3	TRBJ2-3	CASSLLSSGTDTQYF
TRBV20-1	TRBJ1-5	CSASYSGQGRSEPQHF
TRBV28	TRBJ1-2	CAIAGVGYGYTF
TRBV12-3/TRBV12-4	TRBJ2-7	CASGGQGLYEQYF
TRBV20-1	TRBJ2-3	CSASPFGQGADTQYF